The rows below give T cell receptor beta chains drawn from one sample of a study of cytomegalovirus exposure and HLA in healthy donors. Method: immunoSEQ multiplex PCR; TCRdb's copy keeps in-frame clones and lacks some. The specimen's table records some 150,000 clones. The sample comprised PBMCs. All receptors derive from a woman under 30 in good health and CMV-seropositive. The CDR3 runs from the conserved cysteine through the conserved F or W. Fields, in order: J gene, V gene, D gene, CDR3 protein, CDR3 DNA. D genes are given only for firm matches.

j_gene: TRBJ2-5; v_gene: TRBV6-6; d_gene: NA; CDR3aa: CASSATETQYF; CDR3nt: TGTGCCAGCAGTGCTACGGAGACCCAGTACTTC
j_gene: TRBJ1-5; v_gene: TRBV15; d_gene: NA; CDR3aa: CATSRGRDSNQPQHF; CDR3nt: TGTGCCACCAGCAGAGGCAGGGATAGCAATCAGCCCCAGCATTTT
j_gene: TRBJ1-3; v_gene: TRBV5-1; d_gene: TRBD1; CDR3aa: CASSLATGTNTIYF; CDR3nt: TGCGCCAGCAGCTTGGCGACAGGGACTAACACCATATATTTT
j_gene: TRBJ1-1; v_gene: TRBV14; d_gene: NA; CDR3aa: CASSRGTNTEAFF; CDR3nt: TGTGCCAGCAGCAGGGGTACGAACACTGAAGCTTTCTTT
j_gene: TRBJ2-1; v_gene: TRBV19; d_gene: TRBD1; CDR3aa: CASSSRDRGYNEQFF; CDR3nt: TGTGCCAGTAGTAGCCGGGACAGGGGCTACAATGAGCAGTTCTTC
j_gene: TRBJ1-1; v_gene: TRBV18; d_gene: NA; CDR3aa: CASSGPGFMNTEAFF; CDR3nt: TGTGCCAGCTCAGGCCCGGGGTTTATGAACACTGAAGCTTTCTTT
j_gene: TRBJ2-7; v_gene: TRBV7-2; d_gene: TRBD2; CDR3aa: CASSLMVAGGTYEQYF; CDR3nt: TGTGCCAGCAGCTTAATGGTAGCGGGAGGCACCTACGAGCAGTACTTC
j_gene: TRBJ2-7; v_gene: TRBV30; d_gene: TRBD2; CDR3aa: CAWSVTRTSGKAYEQYF; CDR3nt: TGTGCCTGGAGTGTAACCAGGACTAGCGGGAAAGCGTACGAGCAGTACTTC
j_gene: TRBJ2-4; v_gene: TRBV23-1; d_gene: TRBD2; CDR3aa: CASRDSGAAKNIQYF; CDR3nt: TGCGCCAGCAGAGATAGCGGGGCGGCCAAAAACATTCAGTACTTC
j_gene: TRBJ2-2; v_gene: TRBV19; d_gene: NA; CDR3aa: CASSMGQNTGELFF; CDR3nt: TGTGCCAGTAGTATGGGACAGAACACCGGGGAGCTGTTTTTT
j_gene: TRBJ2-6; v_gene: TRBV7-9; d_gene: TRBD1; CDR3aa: CASSLERTGLGSGANVLTF; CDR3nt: TGTGCCAGCAGCTTAGAGCGGACAGGGTTGGGCTCTGGGGCCAACGTCCTGACTTTC
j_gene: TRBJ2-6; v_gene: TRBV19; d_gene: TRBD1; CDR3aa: CASSGTGSGANVLTF; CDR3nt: TGTGCCAGTAGTGGGACAGGGTCGGGGGCCAACGTCCTGACTTTC
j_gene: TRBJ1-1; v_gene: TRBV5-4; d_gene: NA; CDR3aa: CASSNHEQGRTEAFF; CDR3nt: TGTGCCAGCAGCAACCACGAACAGGGACGGACTGAAGCTTTCTTT
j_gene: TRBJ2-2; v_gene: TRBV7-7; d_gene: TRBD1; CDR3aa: CASSPTGQITGELFF; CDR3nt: TGTGCTAGCAGCCCTACGGGACAGATCACCGGGGAGCTGTTTTTT
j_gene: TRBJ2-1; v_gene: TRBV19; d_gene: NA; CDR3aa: CASSIVLNNEQFF; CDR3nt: TGTGCCAGTAGTATAGTACTTAACAATGAGCAGTTCTTC
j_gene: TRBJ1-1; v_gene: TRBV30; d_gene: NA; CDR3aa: CAWTPFGGMNTEAFF; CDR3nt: TGTGCCTGGACTCCGTTCGGGGGGATGAACACTGAAGCTTTCTTT
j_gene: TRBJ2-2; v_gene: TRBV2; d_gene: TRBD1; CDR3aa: CASSGTGLAGELFF; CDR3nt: TGTGCCAGCAGTGGGACAGGGTTGGCCGGGGAGCTGTTTTTT
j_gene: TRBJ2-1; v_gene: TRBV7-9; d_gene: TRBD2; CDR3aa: CASSFGGSGASYNEQFF; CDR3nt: TGTGCCAGCAGTTTCGGGGGTAGCGGGGCTTCCTACAATGAGCAGTTCTTC
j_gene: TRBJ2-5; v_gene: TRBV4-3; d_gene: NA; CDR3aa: CASSQDGPRETQYF; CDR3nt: TGCGCCAGCAGCCAAGATGGCCCGAGGGAGACCCAGTACTTC
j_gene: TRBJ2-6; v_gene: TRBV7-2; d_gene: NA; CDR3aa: CASSLTDSPQDSGANVLTF; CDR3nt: TGTGCCAGCAGCCTTACGGACAGCCCGCAGGACTCTGGGGCCAACGTCCTGACTTTC
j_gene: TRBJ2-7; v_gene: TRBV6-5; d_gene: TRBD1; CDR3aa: CASSPRQGVYEQYF; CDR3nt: TGTGCCAGCAGTCCGCGTCAGGGGGTTTACGAGCAGTACTTC
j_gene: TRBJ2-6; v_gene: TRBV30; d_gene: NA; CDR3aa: CAWGRGAPGANVLTF; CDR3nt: TGTGCCTGGGGGAGGGGGGCTCCTGGGGCCAACGTCCTGACTTTC
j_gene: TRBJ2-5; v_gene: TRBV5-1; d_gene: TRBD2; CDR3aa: CASSFKGTSYYETQYF; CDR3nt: TGCGCCAGCAGCTTTAAGGGGACTAGCTACTATGAGACCCAGTACTTC
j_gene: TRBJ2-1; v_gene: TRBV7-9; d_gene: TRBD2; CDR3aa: CASSLDRLAGDEQFF; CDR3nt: TGTGCCAGCAGCTTAGATCGCCTAGCGGGAGACGAGCAGTTCTTC
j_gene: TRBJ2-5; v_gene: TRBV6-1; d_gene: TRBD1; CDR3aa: CASSESPRDSEKETQYF; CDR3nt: TGTGCCAGCAGTGAGTCCCCGAGGGACAGTGAGAAAGAGACCCAGTACTTC
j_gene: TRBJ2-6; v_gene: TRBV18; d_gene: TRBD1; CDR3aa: CASSLSIRGQTLGANVLTF; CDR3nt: TGTGCCAGCTCATTGTCCATCAGGGGGCAGACCCTTGGAGCCAACGTCCTGACTTTC
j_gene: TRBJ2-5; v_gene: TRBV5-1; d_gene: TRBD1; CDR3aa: CASSLAGTGEETQYF; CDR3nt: TGCGCCAGCAGCTTGGCCGGGACAGGGGAAGAGACCCAGTACTTC
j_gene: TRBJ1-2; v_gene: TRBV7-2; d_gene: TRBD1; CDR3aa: CASSLQGAGGYTF; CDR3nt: TGTGCCAGCAGCTTACAGGGGGCAGGAGGCTACACCTTC
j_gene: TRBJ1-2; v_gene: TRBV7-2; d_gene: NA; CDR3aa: CASSLAHGGGYDYTF; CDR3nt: TGTGCCAGCAGCTTAGCGCATGGGGGGGGGTATGACTACACCTTC
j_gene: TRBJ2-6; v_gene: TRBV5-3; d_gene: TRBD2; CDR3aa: CAGASGKDVSGANVLTF; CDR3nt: TGTGCCGGGGCTAGCGGGAAAGACGTCTCTGGGGCCAACGTCCTGACTTTC
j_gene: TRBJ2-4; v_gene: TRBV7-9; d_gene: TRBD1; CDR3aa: CASSLRSGQAFAAKNIQYF; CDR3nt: TGTGCCAGCAGCTTAAGGTCGGGACAGGCCTTTGCGGCCAAAAACATTCAGTACTTC
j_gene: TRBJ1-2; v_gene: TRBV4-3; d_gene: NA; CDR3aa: CASSQDPRVDYGYTF; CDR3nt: TGCGCCAGCAGCCAAGATCCCCGGGTTGACTATGGCTACACCTTC
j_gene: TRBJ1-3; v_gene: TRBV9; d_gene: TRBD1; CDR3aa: CASSAGTTGGRNTIYF; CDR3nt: TGTGCCAGCAGCGCCGGAACGACAGGGGGCAGAAACACCATATATTTT
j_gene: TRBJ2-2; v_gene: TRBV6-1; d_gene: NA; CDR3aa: CASSDWTAFTGELFF; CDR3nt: TGTGCCAGCAGTGATTGGACAGCTTTCACCGGGGAGCTGTTTTTT
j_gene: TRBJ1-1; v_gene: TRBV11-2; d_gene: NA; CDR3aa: CASSPQVNTEAFF; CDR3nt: TGTGCCAGCAGCCCACAGGTGAACACTGAAGCTTTCTTT
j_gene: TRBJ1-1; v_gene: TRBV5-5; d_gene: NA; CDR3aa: CASSSVIRGNTEAFF; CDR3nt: TGTGCCAGCAGCTCGGTAATACGGGGGAACACTGAAGCTTTCTTT
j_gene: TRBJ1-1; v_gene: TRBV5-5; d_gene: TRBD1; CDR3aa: CASRPTGGLNTEAFF; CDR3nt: TGTGCCAGCAGGCCGACAGGGGGGCTGAACACTGAAGCTTTCTTT
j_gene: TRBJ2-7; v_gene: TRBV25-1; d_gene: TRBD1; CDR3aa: CASSDSGTGHPEQYF; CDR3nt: TGTGCCAGCAGTGATTCCGGGACAGGGCACCCCGAGCAGTACTTC
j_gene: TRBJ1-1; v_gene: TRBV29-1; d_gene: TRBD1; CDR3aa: CSVEDLDFGRTGDLNTEAFF; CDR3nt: TGCAGCGTTGAAGATCTGGATTTCGGGAGGACAGGGGACCTGAACACTGAAGCTTTCTTT
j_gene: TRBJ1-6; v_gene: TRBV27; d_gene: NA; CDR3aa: CASSFINSPLHF; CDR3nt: TGTGCCAGCAGTTTTATTAATTCACCCCTCCACTTT
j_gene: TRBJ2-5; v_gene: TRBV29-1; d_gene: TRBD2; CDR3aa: CSVDSGSQETQYF; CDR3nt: TGCAGCGTTGATAGCGGGAGCCAAGAGACCCAGTACTTC
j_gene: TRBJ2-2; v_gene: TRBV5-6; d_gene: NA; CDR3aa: CASSLVLNTGELFF; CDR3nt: TGTGCCAGCAGCTTGGTCTTGAACACCGGGGAGCTGTTTTTT
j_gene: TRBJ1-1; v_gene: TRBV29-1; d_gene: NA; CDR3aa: CSVEERATEAFF; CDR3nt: TGCAGCGTTGAGGAGAGGGCCACTGAAGCTTTCTTT
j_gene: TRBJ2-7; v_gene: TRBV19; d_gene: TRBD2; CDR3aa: CASSTTGLAGVDEQYF; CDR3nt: TGTGCCAGTAGTACGACAGGACTAGCGGGAGTGGACGAGCAGTACTTC
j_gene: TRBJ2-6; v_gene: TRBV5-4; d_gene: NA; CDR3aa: CASSRNLDSRANVLTF; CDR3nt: TGTGCCAGCAGCAGAAACCTGGACAGCCGGGCCAACGTCCTGACTTTC
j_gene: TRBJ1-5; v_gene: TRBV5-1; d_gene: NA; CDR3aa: CASSLEPDLGQPQHF; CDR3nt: TGCGCCAGCAGCTTGGAGCCGGATCTCGGGCAGCCCCAGCATTTT
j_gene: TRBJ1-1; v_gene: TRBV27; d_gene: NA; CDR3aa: CASSLGGNTEAFF; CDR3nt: TGTGCCAGCAGTTTAGGAGGGAACACTGAAGCTTTCTTT
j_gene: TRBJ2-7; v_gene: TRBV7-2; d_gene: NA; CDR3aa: CASSSIYEQYF; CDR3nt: TGTGCCAGCAGTTCCATCTACGAGCAGTACTTC
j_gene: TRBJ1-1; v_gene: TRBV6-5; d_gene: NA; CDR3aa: CASSLGGAGEAFF; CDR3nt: TGTGCCAGCAGTCTGGGGGGGGCTGGAGAAGCTTTCTTT
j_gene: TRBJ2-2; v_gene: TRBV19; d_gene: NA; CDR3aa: CASSPPGLDTGELFF; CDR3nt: TGTGCCAGTAGTCCCCCAGGCCTGGACACCGGGGAGCTGTTTTTT
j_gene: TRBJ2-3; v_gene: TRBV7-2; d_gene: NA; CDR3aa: CASSSSRGLPGTQYF; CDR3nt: TGTGCCAGCAGCTCGTCTCGGGGACTCCCCGGGACGCAGTATTTT
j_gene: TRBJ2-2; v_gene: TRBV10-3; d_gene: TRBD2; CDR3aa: CAISFVAGGNTGELFF; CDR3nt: TGTGCCATCAGCTTCGTAGCGGGGGGGAACACCGGGGAGCTGTTTTTT
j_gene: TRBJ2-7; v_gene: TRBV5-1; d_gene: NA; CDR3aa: CASSMSLGGGYEQYF; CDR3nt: TGCGCCAGCAGCATGTCACTAGGAGGTGGGTACGAGCAGTACTTC
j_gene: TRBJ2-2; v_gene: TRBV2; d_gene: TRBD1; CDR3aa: CASSEVFRGPTGELFF; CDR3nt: TGTGCCAGCAGTGAAGTTTTCAGGGGGCCCACCGGGGAGCTGTTTTTT
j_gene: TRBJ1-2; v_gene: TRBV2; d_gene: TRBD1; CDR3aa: CASSEAGDRVRGYTF; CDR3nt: TGTGCCAGCAGTGAAGCGGGGGACAGAGTTCGTGGCTACACCTTC
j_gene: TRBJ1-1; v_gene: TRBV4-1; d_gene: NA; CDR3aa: CASSQDRPTTEAFF; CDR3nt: TGCGCCAGCAGCCAAGACAGGCCAACAACTGAAGCTTTCTTT
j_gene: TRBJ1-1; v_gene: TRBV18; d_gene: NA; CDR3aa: CASSPLNGAEAFF; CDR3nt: TGTGCCAGCTCACCATTGAACGGGGCTGAAGCTTTCTTT
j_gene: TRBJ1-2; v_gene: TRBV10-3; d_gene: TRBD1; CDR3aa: CAISDDRVRGYTF; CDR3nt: TGTGCCATCAGTGATGACAGGGTGAGAGGCTACACCTTC
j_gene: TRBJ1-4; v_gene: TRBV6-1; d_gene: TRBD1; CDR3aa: CASSARPGGTNEKLFF; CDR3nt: TGTGCCAGCAGTGCAAGACCAGGGGGCACAAATGAAAAACTGTTTTTT